These 10 T cell receptor beta chains were sequenced from one sample in a study of response to subunit inactivated influenza vaccine. TCRdb processed the RT-PCR reads anew with MiXCR; each CDR3 protein has one entry. The repertoire has roughly 760,000 distinct CDR3 sequences, 21% of them found once; the top ten carry 9.5% to 13%. The specimen was PBMCs from blood, collected 5 to 6 days after vaccination. These receptors came from a man in his fifties who received an inactivated influenza vaccine.

This clonotype was seen a few times. The CDR3, as DNA: TGTGCCAGCAGTGTCCAACAGGGGTTTTGGGAGACCCAGTACTTC. As protein: CASSVQQGFWETQYF. The chain combines TRBV6-1 with TRBJ2-5; 7 nucleotides match TRBD1. V dropped 4 bases and J dropped 5; count of bases not matched to a gene: 10. The V gene's germline CDR1 is MNHNS and CDR2 SASEGT. This CDR3 has 15 amino acids.

The table lists this clonotype with a few counts. The J gene is TRBJ2-5, the V gene TRBV5-5, with TRBD1 matching over 9 bases. V dropped 1 base and J dropped 4; count of bases not matched to a gene: 5. The CDR3 is 15 residues long. The germline V gene has CDR1 SGHKS and CDR2 YYEKEE (reference sequence). CDR3 bases: TGTGCCAGCAGCTTGAGGGGACAGGGTGGAGAGACCCAGTACTTC. Translation gives CASSLRGQGGETQYF.

V is TRBV7-9 and J is TRBJ2-1; 7 nucleotides match TRBD2. Looked up from germline, CDR1 is SEHNR and CDR2 is FQNEAQ (reference sequence). CDR3 length: 16 amino acids. V lost 1 base to trimming and J lost 8 bases; unmatched junction nucleotides: 11. CDR3 sequence (DNA): TGTGCCAGCAGCTTAGTGGCGGGAGTGCCTTGGTATGAGCAGTTCTTC. Amino acid sequence: CASSLVAGVPWYEQFF.

This clonotype turned up a few times. This chain uses TRBV7-2 with TRBJ2-2; possible D gene TRBD1, 5 bases. The CDR3 runs to 14 residues. Germline V gene lookup returns CDR1 SGHTA and CDR2 FQGNSA. Deletions cut 4 bases from V and 5 bases from J, with 11 bases between. CDR3 region: CASSSGLWTGELFF. In DNA, the CDR3 is TGTGCCAGCAGCTCAGGGCTCTGGACCGGGGAGCTGTTTTTT.

This clonotype was seen more than once but under ten times. The chain has TRBV5-6 and TRBJ2-5; D remains ambiguous. This CDR3 spans 18 amino acids. Trimming pared 1 base from V and 2 bases from J, leaving 21 bases between. In germline, CDR1 is SGHDT, CDR2 YYEEEE. In DNA, the CDR3 is TGTGCCAGCAGCTTGTTTGGGTTCACATCCACGTCGCAAGAGACCCAGTACTTC. Its protein is CASSLFGFTSTSQETQYF.

In this sample, this clonotype turned up a few times. V usage is TRBV6-1 and J usage is TRBJ1-4; tentative D call: TRBD1 (5 bases). Germline CDR1 is MNHNS and CDR2 is SASEGT. The CDR3 has 15 residues. Trimming pared 4 bases from V and 8 bases from J, leaving 17 bases between. CDR3 sequence: CASSVFGREGEKLFF. The CDR3, as DNA: TGTGCCAGCAGTGTATTTGGCAGGGAGGGAGAAAAACTGTTTTTT.

J is TRBJ2-1 and V is TRBV3-1, with 11 bases lining up with TRBD2. This CDR3 is built from 16 residues. Per the germline V gene, CDR1 is LGHDT and CDR2 is YNNKEL (reference sequence). After removal of 4 bases from V and 4 bases from J, the junction contained 6 bases not matched to a gene. CDR3 sequence reads: CASSRLAGKGYNEQFF. CDR3 nucleotides: TGTGCCAGCAGCCGACTAGCGGGAAAGGGATACAATGAGCAGTTCTTC.

This clonotype was observed many times. The chain couples TRBV12-3 or TRBV12-4 to TRBJ2-1, with 11 bases aligning to TRBD2. V shed 7 bases, J shed 4 bases, and the junction held 6 bases outside the gene matches. This CDR3 contains 15 residues. The CDR3 DNA is TGTGCCAGCACCCTTAGCGGGGGGGCTTACAATGAGCAGTTCTTC. The encoded protein is CASTLSGGAYNEQFF.

This clonotype appeared a few times. The V and J genes are TRBV20-1 and TRBJ1-1; TRBD1 aligns across 10 bases. V lost 0 bases and J lost 7; bases outside the gene matches: 11. Per germline, CDR1 DFQATT and CDR2 SNEGSKA (reference sequence). This CDR3 contains 16 residues. CDR3 residues: CSARDVRQGAGIEAFF. In nucleotides, the CDR3 is TGCAGTGCTAGAGATGTGAGACAGGGGGCAGGGATTGAAGCTTTCTTT.

The chain combines TRBV4-2 with TRBJ1-5; D gene uncertain. Germline V gives CDR1 LGHNA, CDR2 YNFKEQ. The CDR3 consists of 16 residues. Trimming stripped 0 bases from V and 2 bases from J, with 11 bases between. The DNA of the CDR3 is TGTGCCAGCAGCCAAGATCTGGGCCGCGGCAATCAGCCCCAGCATTTT. Residues: CASSQDLGRGNQPQHF.